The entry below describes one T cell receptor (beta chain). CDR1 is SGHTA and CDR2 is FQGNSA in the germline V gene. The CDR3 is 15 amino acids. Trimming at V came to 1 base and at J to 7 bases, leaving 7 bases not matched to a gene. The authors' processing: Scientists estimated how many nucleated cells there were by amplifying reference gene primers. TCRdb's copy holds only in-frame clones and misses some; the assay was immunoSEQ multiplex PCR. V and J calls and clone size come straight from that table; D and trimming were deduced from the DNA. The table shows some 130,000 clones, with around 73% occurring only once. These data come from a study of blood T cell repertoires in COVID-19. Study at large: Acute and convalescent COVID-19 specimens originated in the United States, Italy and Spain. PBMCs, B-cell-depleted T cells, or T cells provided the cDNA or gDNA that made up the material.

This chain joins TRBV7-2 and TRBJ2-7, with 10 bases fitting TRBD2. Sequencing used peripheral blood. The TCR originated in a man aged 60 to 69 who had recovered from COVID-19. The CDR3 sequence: CASSLGLAGVGEQYF. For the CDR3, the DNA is TGTGCCAGCAGCTTAGGCCTAGCGGGAGTGGGGGAGCAGTACTTC. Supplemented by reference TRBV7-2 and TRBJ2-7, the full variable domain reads GAGVSQSPSNKVTEKGKDVELRCDPISGHTALYWYRQSLGQGLEFLIYFQGNSAPDKSGLPSDRFSAERTGGSVSTLTIQRTQQEDSAVYLCASSLGLAGVGEQYFGPGTRLTVT.